This T cell receptor beta chain was found in a study of spatial heterogeneity in lung cancer. Study-level points and caveats: In tumors, expanded intratumoral alpha and beta TCR counts tracked mutation counts.

TCRdb re-derived calls from the 5' RACE reads in MiXCR, one entry per CDR3 protein. The repertoire holds 5,500 to 7,000 distinct CDR3 sequences, with roughly 15% as singletons. Germline assignment: CDR1 SEHNR and CDR2 FQNEAQ (reference sequence). This CDR3 spans 13 amino acids. V lost 6 bases and J lost 4; bases outside the gene matches: 6. Documented time point: sample taken at primary tumor resection. Ten or more counts support this clonotype. What it recognizes is unknown. The sequencing used lung tumor tissue, collected at surgery. The TCR was taken from a male donor with early-stage non-small cell lung cancer. The V and J genes are TRBV7-9 and TRBJ2-7; 7 bases line up with TRBD2. CDR3 loop: CASSLREGYEQYF. For the CDR3, the DNA is TGTGCCAGCAGTTTAAGGGAGGGATACGAGCAGTACTTC. Combining the CDR3 with reference TRBV7-9 and TRBJ2-7 gives the whole variable domain DTGVSQNPRHKITKRGQNVTFRCDPISEHNRLYWYRQTLGQGPEFLTYFQNEAQLEKSRLLSDRFSAERPKGSFSTLEIQRTEQGDSAMYLCASSLREGYEQYFGPGTRLTVT.